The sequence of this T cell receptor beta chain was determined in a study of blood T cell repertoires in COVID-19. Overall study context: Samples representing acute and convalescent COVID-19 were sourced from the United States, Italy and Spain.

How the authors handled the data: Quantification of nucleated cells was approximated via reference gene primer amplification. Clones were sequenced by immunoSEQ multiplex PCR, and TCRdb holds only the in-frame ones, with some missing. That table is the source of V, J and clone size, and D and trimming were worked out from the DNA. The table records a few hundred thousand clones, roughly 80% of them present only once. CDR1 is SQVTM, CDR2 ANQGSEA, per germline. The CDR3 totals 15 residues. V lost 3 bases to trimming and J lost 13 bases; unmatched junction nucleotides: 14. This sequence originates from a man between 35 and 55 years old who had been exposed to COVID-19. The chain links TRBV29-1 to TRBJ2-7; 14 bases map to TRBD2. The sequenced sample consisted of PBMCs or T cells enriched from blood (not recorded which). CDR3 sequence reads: CSVDSTSGLAGVRYF. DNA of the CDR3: TGCAGCGTTGATTCTACCTCGGGACTAGCGGGAGTGAGATACTTC.